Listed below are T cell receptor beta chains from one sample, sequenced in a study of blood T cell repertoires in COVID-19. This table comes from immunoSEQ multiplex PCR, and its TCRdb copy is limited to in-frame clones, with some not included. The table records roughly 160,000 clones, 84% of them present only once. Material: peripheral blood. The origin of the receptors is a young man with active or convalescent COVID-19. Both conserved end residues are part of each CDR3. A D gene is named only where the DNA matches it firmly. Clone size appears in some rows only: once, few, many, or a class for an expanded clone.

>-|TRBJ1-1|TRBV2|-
CASLLRGNTEAFF
TGTGCCAGCCTCCTCCGGGGGAACACTGAAGCTTTCTTT
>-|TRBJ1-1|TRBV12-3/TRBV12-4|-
CASSSSDRVEAFF
TGTGCCAGCAGTTCTTCCGACAGAGTAGAAGCTTTCTTT
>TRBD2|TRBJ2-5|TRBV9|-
CASSELAGVQETQYF
TGTGCCAGCAGCGAACTAGCGGGGGTCCAAGAGACCCAGTACTTC
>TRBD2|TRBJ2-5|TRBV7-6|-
CASSSLAGEETQYF
TGTGCCAGCAGCTCCTTAGCGGGGGAAGAGACCCAGTACTTC
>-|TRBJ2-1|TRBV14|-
CASRKTGRNEQFF
TGTGCCAGCAGGAAAACAGGGCGGAATGAGCAGTTCTTC
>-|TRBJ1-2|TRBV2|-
CASSSGPGGYGYTF
TGTGCCAGCAGTTCCGGGCCGGGGGGCTATGGCTACACCTTC
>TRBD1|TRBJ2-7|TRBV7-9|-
CASSRWDRVNEQYF
TGTGCCAGCAGCCGATGGGACAGGGTCAACGAGCAGTACTTC
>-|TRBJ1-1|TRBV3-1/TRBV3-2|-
CASSQDLYNTEAFF
TGTGCCAGCAGCCAAGATTTATATAACACTGAAGCTTTCTTT
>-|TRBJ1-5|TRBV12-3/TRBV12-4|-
CASRGDNQQPQHF
TGTGCCAGCAGGGGGGACAACCAGCAGCCCCAGCATTTT
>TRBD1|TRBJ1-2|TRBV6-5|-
CASKRDRGPGGYTF
TGTGCCAGCAAAAGGGACAGGGGGCCAGGTGGCTACACCTTC
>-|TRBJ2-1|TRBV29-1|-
CSVEQDSEYNEQFF
TGCAGCGTTGAACAGGACTCAGAATACAATGAGCAGTTCTTC
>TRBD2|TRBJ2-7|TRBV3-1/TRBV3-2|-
CASSLGTSGSYEQYF
TGTGCCAGCAGCCTCGGGACTAGCGGGAGTTACGAGCAGTACTTC
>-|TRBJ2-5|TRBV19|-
CASSPQDYGGRTQYF
TGTGCCAGTAGTCCTCAGGACTACGGGGGAAGGACCCAGTACTTC
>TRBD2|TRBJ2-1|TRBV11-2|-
CASSLATSGYNEQFF
TGTGCCAGCAGCTTAGCGACTAGCGGTTACAATGAGCAGTTCTTC
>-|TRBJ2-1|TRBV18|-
CASSPPTATFYNEQFF
TGTGCCAGCTCACCACCCACAGCCACTTTTTACAATGAGCAGTTCTTC
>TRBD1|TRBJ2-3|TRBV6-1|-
CASSDRDRRYFEDTQYF
TGTGCCAGCAGTGACCGGGACAGACGTTATTTTGAAGATACGCAGTATTTT
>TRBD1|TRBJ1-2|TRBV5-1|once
CASSPTGGRTNYGYTF
TGCGCCAGCAGCCCGACAGGGGGGCGAACTAACTATGGCTACACCTTC
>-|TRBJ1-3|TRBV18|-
CASSPGAGETGNTIYF
TGTGCCAGCTCACCGGGTGCAGGGGAAACCGGAAACACCATATATTTT
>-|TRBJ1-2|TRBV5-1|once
CASSGQTANYGYTF
TGCGCCAGCAGTGGGCAGACCGCTAACTATGGCTACACCTTC
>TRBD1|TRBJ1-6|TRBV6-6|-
CASSLRAPDRAASFNSPLHF
TGTGCCAGCAGTCTAAGGGCCCCCGACAGGGCCGCTTCCTTTAATTCACCCCTCCACTTT
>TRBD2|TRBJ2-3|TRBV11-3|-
CASSSRLAGGNTDTQYF
TGTGCCAGCAGCTCCCGACTAGCGGGGGGTAACACAGATACGCAGTATTTT
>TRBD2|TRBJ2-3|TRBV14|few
CASSQPGLAGEWGTDTQYF
TGTGCCAGCAGCCAGCCGGGACTAGCGGGAGAATGGGGCACAGATACGCAGTATTTT
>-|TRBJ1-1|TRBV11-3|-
CASSLTGSEAFF
TGTGCCAGCAGCTTAACGGGATCTGAAGCTTTCTTT
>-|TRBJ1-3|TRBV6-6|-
CASSPNGNTIYF
TGTGCCAGCAGCCCTAATGGAAACACCATATATTTT
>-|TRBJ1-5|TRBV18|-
CASSPGQGNQPQHF
TGTGCCAGCTCACCCGGACAAGGCAATCAGCCCCAGCATTTT
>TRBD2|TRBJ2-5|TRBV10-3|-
CAISSTSGFETQYF
TGTGCCATCAGTAGTACTAGCGGGTTCGAGACCCAGTACTTC
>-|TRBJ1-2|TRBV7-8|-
CASGRRAGMGGYTF
TGTGCCAGCGGTCGTAGGGCGGGGATGGGTGGCTACACCTTC
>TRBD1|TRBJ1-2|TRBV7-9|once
CASSPRTGLFYGYTF
TGTGCCAGCAGCCCCAGGACAGGGCTCTTCTATGGCTACACCTTC
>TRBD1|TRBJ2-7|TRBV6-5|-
CASSFAPSTGLHEQYF
TGTGCCAGCAGTTTCGCCCCCTCGACAGGGTTGCACGAGCAGTACTTC
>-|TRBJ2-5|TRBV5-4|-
CASSSTVETQYF
TGTGCCAGCAGCTCAACGGTGGAGACCCAGTACTTC
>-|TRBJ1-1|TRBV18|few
CASSPDNRRGTEAFF
TGTGCCAGCTCACCGGATAACAGGCGTGGCACTGAAGCTTTCTTT
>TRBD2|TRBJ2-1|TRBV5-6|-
CASSPGTSGRARDLNEQFF
TGTGCCAGCAGCCCCGGGACTAGCGGGAGGGCAAGGGATTTGAATGAGCAGTTCTTC
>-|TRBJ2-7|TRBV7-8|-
CASSPRFGGADEQYF
TGTGCCAGCAGCCCCCGTTTCGGCGGGGCGGACGAGCAGTACTTC
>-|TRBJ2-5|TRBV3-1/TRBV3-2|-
CASSQVGRGGVGETQYF
TGTGCCAGCAGCCAAGTTGGGAGGGGGGGCGTAGGAGAGACCCAGTACTTC
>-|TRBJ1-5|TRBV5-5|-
CASSETGYQPQHF
TGTGCCAGCAGCGAAACAGGGTATCAGCCCCAGCATTTT
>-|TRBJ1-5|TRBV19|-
CASSIAGGNQPQHF
TGTGCCAGTAGTATAGCCGGGGGTAATCAGCCCCAGCATTTT
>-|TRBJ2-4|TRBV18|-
CASSPYKQSPNIQYF
TGTGCCAGCTCACCGTATAAACAATCCCCAAACATTCAGTACTTC
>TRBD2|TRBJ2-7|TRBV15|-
CATSRDSGGANEQYF
TGTGCCACCAGCAGAGATAGCGGGGGGGCCAACGAGCAGTACTTC
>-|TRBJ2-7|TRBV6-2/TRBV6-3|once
CASSYNPGYEGDEQYF
TGTGCCAGCAGTTATAACCCAGGGTATGAAGGTGACGAGCAGTACTTC
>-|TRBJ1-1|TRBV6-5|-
CASHLTVQATEAFF
TGTGCCAGTCACCTCACAGTTCAAGCCACTGAAGCTTTCTTT
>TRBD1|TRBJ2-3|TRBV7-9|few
CASNQGRTGSTDTQYF
TGTGCCAGCAACCAAGGGCGGACAGGAAGCACAGATACGCAGTATTTT
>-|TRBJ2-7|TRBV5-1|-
CASSLRGSPYEQYF
TGCGCCAGCAGCTTGAGGGGATCACCCTACGAGCAGTACTTC
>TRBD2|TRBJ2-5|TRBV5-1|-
CASSDGLAGVYQETQYF
TGCGCCAGCAGCGACGGACTAGCGGGGGTATACCAAGAGACCCAGTACTTC
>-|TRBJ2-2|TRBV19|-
CASNRGGTGELFF
TGTGCCAGTAATAGGGGGGGCACCGGGGAGCTGTTTTTT
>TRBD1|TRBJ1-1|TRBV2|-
CASTRQGNTEAFF
TGTGCCAGCACTCGACAGGGGAACACTGAAGCTTTCTTT
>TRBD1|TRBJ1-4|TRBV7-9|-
CASSFVTGAVNEKLFF
TGTGCCAGCAGCTTCGTGACAGGGGCCGTTAATGAAAAACTGTTTTTT
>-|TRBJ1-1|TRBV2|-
CASRLDSWNTEAFF
TGTGCCAGCAGACTGGACAGCTGGAACACTGAAGCTTTCTTT
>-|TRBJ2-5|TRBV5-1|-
CASTERGTQETQYF
TGCGCCAGCACCGAACGAGGCACACAAGAGACCCAGTACTTC
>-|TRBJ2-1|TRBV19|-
CACSPQGPIYEQFF
TGTGCCTGTTCCCCCCAGGGTCCGATCTATGAGCAGTTCTTC
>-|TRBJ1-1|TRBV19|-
CASSMERRTEAFF
TGTGCCAGTAGTATGGAAAGGAGAACTGAAGCTTTCTTT
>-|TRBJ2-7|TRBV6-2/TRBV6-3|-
CASSSMGLSYEQYF
TGTGCCAGCAGTTCGATGGGCCTATCCTACGAGCAGTACTTC